The entry below describes one T cell receptor beta chain. The sample belongs to a study of blood T cell repertoires in COVID-19. At the level of the study: Spain, Italy and the United States supplied samples that represented acute and convalescent COVID-19. Nucleic acid was either cDNA or gDNA, and it came from T cells, B-cell-depleted T cells, or PBMCs.

Repertoires were generated with immunoSEQ multiplex PCR, while TCRdb's copy carries only in-frame clones and drops some. The sample holds 200,000 to 250,000 clones; about 88% are singletons and the top ten take just over 2.5%. V lost 2 bases and J lost 6; bases outside the gene matches: 4. Germline loops: CDR1 SGHRS, CDR2 YFSETQ. This CDR3 spans 15 amino acids. The cohort comprised adults aged about 18 to 90 years residing in under 25 US areas. Before being deemed recovered, Cohort 3 donors had two negative PCRs, clearance, or symptom resolution. V gene TRBV5-1 combines with J gene TRBJ2-2, with 10 positions matching TRBD2. The sample comprised PBMCs or T cells enriched from blood (not recorded which). The source is a woman younger than 45 who had recovered from COVID-19. The CDR3 spells CASSLLAGSSGELFF. The CDR3, as DNA: TGCGCCAGCAGCTTACTAGCGGGGTCTTCCGGGGAGCTGTTTTTT.